This T cell receptor beta chain emerged from a study of blood T cell repertoires in COVID-19 (TCRdb year 2020). About the study as a whole: Samples covering the acute and convalescent phases of COVID-19 were provided by collaborators in the United States, Italy and Spain. The prospective study material was composed of cDNA or gDNA derived from T cells, B-cell-depleted T cells, or PBMCs. The dataset comprised deeply sampled blood TCRbeta repertoires from subjects exposed to, actively infected with, or recovered from COVID-19. The repertoires were released in a freely available public database intended as a resource for research on the immune response to SARS-CoV-2. Samples came from the ongoing ImmuneRACE study (first 160 participants) plus 1,254 subjects from 6 global collaborators. A de-identified subject ID, COVID-19 status, age in years and sex were almost always included in the sample metadata. Where HLA class I and class II types were available, the types were taken from metadata supplied by the sample provider, not from assay-based typing.

A second Seattle source provided samples from volunteer blood donors who had recovered from COVID-19. Collaborating institutions collected whole blood in K2EDTA tubes following their own protocols. Collaborator samples were shipped for TCRbeta analysis as frozen whole blood, isolated PBMCs, or DNA extracted from either sample type. With respect to this clone: Its recognized antigen is unknown. Base quality data are lacking; no much larger clone is found one base away.

Including the terminal cysteine and phenylalanine, the CDR3 comprises 16 residues. Only the CDR3 region is kept as DNA, spanning 48 bases read in frame from base 1. From a lookup of the germline V gene, CDR1 and CDR2 are KGHSH and LQKENI. From V the trimming removes 3 bases and from J it removes 1 base, while the gene matches leave 5 bases of the junction unaccounted for. The immunoSEQ Assay, a bias-controlled multiplex PCR, was used to amplify TCRbeta CDR3 regions from genomic DNA. In the original analysis: Within the assay, amplification of reference gene primers was used to estimate how many nucleated cells each sample contained. To quantify the absolute abundance of each unique TCRbeta CDR3 rearrangement, sequence reads were collapsed and filtered. For each sample, productive Simpson clonality was calculated by taking the square root of Simpson's diversity index across productive rearrangements. Drawn from immuneACCESS, this table holds only the in-frame rearrangements with V and J called that TCRdb kept. Clones are partly lost; checked studies trace under half to an unresolved V gene and leave the rest unexplained. Clone size and the V and J calls come from that table; the DNA yielded D and trimming. This sample comprises 200,000 or so clones, approximately 81% of them detected only once. Approximately 5% of the sample is taken by the ten largest.

Overall study results and their limits: The quantity of clinical and demographic metadata differed by source and by participant and was supplied without curation.

The sequence links TRBV18 to TRBJ2-1; 8 central nucleotides agree with TRBD1. Sequences were obtained from peripheral blood. The source of this sequence is a woman in her sixties or seventies who had recovered from COVID-19. DNA sequence: TGTGCCAGCTCACCGGGACAGGAGAGTTCCTACAATGAGCAGTTCTTC. This yields the protein CASSPGQESSYNEQFF.